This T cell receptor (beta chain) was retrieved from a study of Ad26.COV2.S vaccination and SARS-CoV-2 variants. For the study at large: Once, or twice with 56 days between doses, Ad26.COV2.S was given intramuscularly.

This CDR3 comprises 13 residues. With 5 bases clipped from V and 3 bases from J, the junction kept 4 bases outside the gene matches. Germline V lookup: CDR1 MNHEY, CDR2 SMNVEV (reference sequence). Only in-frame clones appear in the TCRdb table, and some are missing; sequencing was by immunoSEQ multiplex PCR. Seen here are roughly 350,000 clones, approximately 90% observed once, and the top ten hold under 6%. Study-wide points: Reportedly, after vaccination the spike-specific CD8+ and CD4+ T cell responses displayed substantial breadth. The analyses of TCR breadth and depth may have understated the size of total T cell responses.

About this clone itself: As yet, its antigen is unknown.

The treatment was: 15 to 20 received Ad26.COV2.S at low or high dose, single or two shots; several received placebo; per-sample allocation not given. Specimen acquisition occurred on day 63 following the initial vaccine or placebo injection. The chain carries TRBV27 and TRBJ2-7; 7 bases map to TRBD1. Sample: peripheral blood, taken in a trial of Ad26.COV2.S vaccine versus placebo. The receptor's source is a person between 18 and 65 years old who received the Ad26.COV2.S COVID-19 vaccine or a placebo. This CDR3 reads CASSPGQNYEQYF. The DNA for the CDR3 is TGTGCCAGCAGTCCGGGACAGAACTACGAGCAGTACTTC.